Following are 13 T cell receptor beta chains from one sample sequenced in a study of blood T cell repertoires in COVID-19. Clones were sequenced by immunoSEQ multiplex PCR, and TCRdb holds only the in-frame ones, with some missing. The sample carries roughly 150,000 clones, about 87% recorded once. What was sequenced was peripheral blood. The receptors were sampled from a human donor in a cohort sampled during active COVID-19.

The chain joins TRBV30 to TRBJ1-3; tentative D call: TRBD1 (5 bases). CDR3 length: 15 amino acids. The germline gives CDR1 GTSNPN, CDR2 SVGIG (reference sequence). Trimming took off 3 bases at V and 0 bases at J, with 12 bases between the two ends. The CDR3 nucleotides are TGTGCCTGGAGCCGGGGGGACCTCTCTGGAAACACCATATATTTT. It translates to CAWSRGDLSGNTIYF. Complete variable domain (other parts from reference TRBV30 and TRBJ1-3): SQTIHQWPATLVQPVGSPLSLECTVEGTSNPNLYWYRQAAGRGLQLLFYSVGIGQISSEVPQNLSASRPQDRQFILSSKKLLLSDSGFYLCAWSRGDLSGNTIYFGEGSWLTVV.

This clone turned up a few times. The rearrangement uses TRBV5-1 and TRBJ2-7; D possibly corresponds to TRBD1 (5 bases). The germline gives CDR1 SGHRS, CDR2 YFSETQ. There are 16 residues in the CDR3. The germline V and J ends were trimmed by 3 bases and 2 bases, with 18 bases remaining between them. The CDR3: CASSSWGSSRAYEQYF. For the CDR3, the DNA is TGCGCCAGCAGCTCGTGGGGCTCGTCCAGGGCCTACGAGCAGTACTTC.

CDR3 nucleotides: TGTGCCAGCAGCTTAGCGGGCGGGAGATTGAGGACAGATACGCAGTATTTT. Translation: CASSLAGGRLRTDTQYF. V and J are TRBV7-2 and TRBJ2-3, with 7 bases matching TRBD2. Trimming cost V 0 bases and J 3 bases; bases outside gene matches: 9. The CDR3 contains 17 residues. CDR1 is SGHTA, CDR2 FQGNSA, per germline.

The chain uses TRBV19 and TRBJ1-2; D is perhaps TRBD1 (5 bases). The CDR3 loop spans 17 amino acids. Deletions cut 3 bases from V and 4 bases from J, with 21 bases between. Germline lookup yields CDR1 LNHDA and CDR2 SQIVND (reference sequence). CDR3 nucleotides: TGTGCCAGTAGTATTGCCACAGGCGCGAATATTGCCTATGGCTACACCTTC. It translates to CASSIATGANIAYGYTF. Variable domain in full (rest from reference TRBV19 and TRBJ1-2): DGGITQSPKYLFRKEGQNVTLSCEQNLNHDAMYWYRQDPGQGLRLIYYSQIVNDFQKGDIAEGYSVSREKKESFPLTVTSAQKNPTAFYLCASSIATGANIAYGYTFGSGTRLTVV.

This sequence joins TRBV10-3 and TRBJ2-1; TRBD1 is a possible D gene (6 bases). The V end lost 2 bases, the J end lost 0 bases, and 8 bases lay between the germline ends. Germline lookup yields CDR1 ENHRY and CDR2 SYGVKD. The CDR3 sequence is 15 residues long. In nucleotides, the CDR3 is TGTGCCATCAGTGAGACAGGGAGCTCCTACAATGAGCAGTTCTTC. Its translation is CAISETGSSYNEQFF.

J is TRBJ2-7 and V is TRBV6-6; a possible D gene is TRBD1 (6 bases). The CDR3 length is 12 residues. CDR1 is MNHNY and CDR2 is SVGAGI in the germline V gene (reference sequence). Trimming took off 6 bases at V and 4 bases at J, with 10 bases between the two ends. The CDR3, as DNA: TGTGCCAGCAGGTCACAGGGTTACGAGCAGTACTTC. As protein: CASRSQGYEQYF.

The chain combines TRBV5-6 with TRBJ1-2; possibly TRBD1 for D (5 bases). V was clipped by 4 bases and J by 6 bases, with 16 bases between them. Germline V CDR1 and CDR2: SGHDT, YYEEEE. The CDR3 contains 14 residues. CDR3 DNA sequence: TGTGCCAGCAGCCCGCCAAGGCGGGGGGATGGCTACACCTTC. It codes for CASSPPRRGDGYTF.

A remark on this clone: At one end the junction does not follow the germline gene, possibly because of a read error. The CDR3 bases are TGTGCCTGGAGCTCCCTAAACTCCATATATTTT. This gives the protein CAWSSLNSIYF. This chain uses TRBV30 with TRBJ1-3, with D hard to call. Germline loops: CDR1 GTSNPN, CDR2 SVGIG (reference sequence). This CDR3 region has 11 residues.

This chain joins TRBV4-1 and TRBJ1-5, with D possibly TRBD1 on 6 matching bases. V shed 4 bases and J shed 7 bases, with 11 bases lying between them. Germline lookup yields CDR1 MGHRA and CDR2 YSYEKL. The CDR3 length is 13 residues. CDR3 DNA: TGCGCCAGCAGCCTCCTGGACAGACAGCCCCAGCATTTT. This sequence encodes CASSLLDRQPQHF.

This clone was observed once. This chain joins TRBV24-1 and TRBJ2-3; tentatively, D is TRBD1 (6 bases). V was trimmed by 8 bases and J by 4 bases, leaving 12 bases between them. CDR3 size: 13 residues. Germline CDR1 KGHDR, CDR2 SFDVKD. CDR3 amino acids: CATKGAGADTQYF. The CDR3 DNA reads TGTGCCACCAAAGGGGCAGGGGCAGATACGCAGTATTTT.

The V call is TRBV7-8, the J call TRBJ2-7; D is uncertain. Germline V gene sequence: CDR1 SGHVS, CDR2 FQNEAQ. The CDR3 consists of 11 residues. Trimming shortened V by 5 bases and J by 9 bases, and 11 bases separated the two germline ends. The CDR3 region has the DNA TGTGCCAGCAGCCCCGGCCTAGGGCAGTACTTC. This codes for CASSPGLGQYF.

This chain connects TRBV27 to TRBJ2-2; TRBD2 matches at 7 bases. The CDR3 spans 16 residues. J was trimmed by 8 bases and V by 7 bases; bases with no gene match: 16. Germline CDR1 MNHEY, CDR2 SMNVEV (reference sequence). The CDR3 loop reads CASKLRGLIFAGELFF. Here the CDR3 DNA reads TGTGCCAGCAAATTAAGGGGACTAATCTTTGCAGGGGAGCTGTTTTTT.

The CDR3 bases are TGCGCCAGCAGCCAAGGATGGAGCTCCTATAATTCACCCCTCCACTTT. Translated: CASSQGWSSYNSPLHF. The genes are TRBV4-1 and TRBJ1-6, with unresolved D. The CDR3 is 16 residues long. CDR1 and CDR2 (germline): MGHRA, YSYEKL. The germline V and J ends were trimmed by 1 base and 0 bases, with 7 bases remaining between them.